Following are 23 T cell receptor beta chains from one sample sequenced in a study of cytomegalovirus exposure and HLA in healthy donors. PCR was performed using 60 Vbeta and 13 Jbeta primers. The protocol was immunoSEQ multiplex PCR, while the TCRdb copy is restricted to in-frame clones and leaves out a portion. The table records 150,000 to 200,000 clones, approximately 86% of them present only once. Sequenced sample: PBMCs. All receptors come from a woman under 30 in good health and CMV-seronegative.

The chain employs TRBV6-5 and TRBJ1-4; D may be TRBD1 (5 bases). Germline-derived CDR1 and CDR2 are MNHEY and SVGAGI. V was pared by 2 bases and J by 3 bases, with 10 bases between. This CDR3 has 15 residues. The CDR3 DNA sequence: TGTGCCAGCAGTTACCAGGGTGTAGCTAATGAAAAACTGTTTTTT. Translation: CASSYQGVANEKLFF.

This sequence joins TRBV5-4 and TRBJ2-1, with 7 bases identical to TRBD2. J was trimmed by 8 bases and V by 0 bases; bases with no gene match: 5. Looked up from germline, CDR1 is SGHNT and CDR2 is YYREEE (reference sequence). This CDR3 contains 14 residues. CDR3 in DNA: TGTGCCAGCAGCTTGGAGCTGAGCGGGGATGAGCAGTTCTTC. This encodes CASSLELSGDEQFF.

CDR3 nucleotides: TGTGCCAGTAGTATATCAGGGGGCGGACAGCCCCAGCATTTT. Its protein product is CASSISGGGQPQHF. The chain carries TRBV19 and TRBJ1-5; 8 bases map to TRBD1. Germline V lookup: CDR1 LNHDA, CDR2 SQIVND (reference sequence). The CDR3 runs to 14 residues. V was clipped by 2 bases and J by 7 bases; unmatched bases: 4.

In its sample, this clone was seen once. The chain is built from TRBV23-1 and TRBJ2-1; TRBD1 aligns across 11 bases. TRBV23-1 is annotated as an ORF whose role is uncertain. Trimming removed 5 bases from V and 9 bases from J; junction bases left unmatched: 6. The CDR3 is made up of 14 amino acids. DNA of the CDR3: TGCGCCAGCAGTGGGACAGGGGGGTTAGGTGAGCAGTTCTTC. Translation: CASSGTGGLGEQFF.

This clone was picked up one time. The rearrangement links TRBV7-9 to TRBJ2-1; weak D call: TRBD2 (5 bases). With 4 bases removed from V and 2 bases from J, the gap between germline ends came to 15 bases. Per germline, CDR1 SEHNR and CDR2 FQNEAQ (reference sequence). The CDR3 has 16 amino acids. CDR3 nucleotide sequence: TGTGCCAGCAGCTCTTCCGAGGGTGAGACCTACAATGAGCAGTTCTTC. Translating it yields CASSSSEGETYNEQFF.

The V call is TRBV7-9, the J call TRBJ1-2; 9 positions match TRBD1. The CDR3 loop spans 16 amino acids. The germline CDR1 and CDR2 sequences are SEHNR and FQNEAQ (reference sequence). V lost 5 bases, J lost 10 bases, and 17 bases stayed unmatched. This chain's CDR3 is CASSPTPPRTGAFYTF. The CDR3 DNA reads TGTGCCAGCAGCCCTACGCCACCTCGGACAGGGGCCTTCTACACCTTC.

The V call is TRBV19, the J call TRBJ1-4; TRBD1 agrees at 7 bases. Trimming removed 4 bases from V and 7 bases from J; junction bases left unmatched: 6. The CDR3 has 14 amino acids. The germline V gene has CDR1 LNHDA and CDR2 SQIVND (reference sequence). CDR3 nucleotides: TGTGCCAGTAGTACGACAGGGTGGAGTGAAAAACTGTTTTTT. Translated: CASSTTGWSEKLFF.

The chain recombines TRBV29-1 with TRBJ2-7; tentatively, D is TRBD1 (6 bases). Trimming removed 4 bases from V and 5 bases from J, with 15 bases in between. Germline assignment: CDR1 SQVTM and CDR2 ANQGSEA. This CDR3 has 13 amino acids. Here the CDR3 DNA reads TGCAGCGTTGGAAGATTACAGGGTCACGAGCAGTACTTC. Translating gives CSVGRLQGHEQYF.

The rearrangement uses TRBV4-1 and TRBJ2-7, with D possibly TRBD1 on 5 matching bases. Germline V gene sequence: CDR1 MGHRA, CDR2 YSYEKL. The germline V and J ends were trimmed by 1 base and 2 bases, with 9 bases remaining between them. CDR3 length: 14 residues. The CDR3 region is CASSQAGRAYEQYF. CDR3 coding DNA: TGCGCCAGCAGCCAAGCGGGCAGGGCCTACGAGCAGTACTTC.

The chain recombines TRBV28 with TRBJ2-2; a weak D match, TRBD2 (6 bases). Germline CDR1 reads MDHEN; CDR2 reads SYDVKM. This CDR3 is built from 14 residues. V gave up 6 bases and J gave up 5 bases, with 13 bases separating them. DNA of the CDR3: TGTGCCAGCAGACAGGAGGGTAGGACCGGGGAGCTGTTTTTT. Protein sequence: CASRQEGRTGELFF.

CDR3 region: CASSLSPRGDTQYF. CDR3 DNA: TGTGCCAGCAGTTTGAGTCCCAGGGGAGATACGCAGTATTTT. The rearrangement uses TRBV5-6 and TRBJ2-3, with D perhaps TRBD1 (6 bases). Germline V gives CDR1 SGHDT, CDR2 YYEEEE. V was pared by 5 bases and J by 5 bases, with 15 bases between. CDR3 length equals 14 residues.

V and J are TRBV28 and TRBJ2-1; D not certain. The V gene lost 2 bases and the J gene lost 2 bases, with 7 bases spanning the gap. The germline V gene encodes CDR1 MDHEN and CDR2 SYDVKM. The CDR3 consists of 14 residues. The CDR3 spells CASSLPVAYNEQFF. In DNA, the CDR3 is TGTGCCAGCAGTTTACCGGTAGCCTACAATGAGCAGTTCTTC.

The V gene is TRBV7-2, the J gene TRBJ2-5; D is perhaps TRBD2 (6 bases). Germline V gene lookup returns CDR1 SGHTA and CDR2 FQGNSA. Deletions cut 5 bases from V and 3 bases from J, with 10 bases between. The CDR3 covers 13 residues. The CDR3 bases are TGTGCCAGCAGCCCGTGGACTAAAGAGACCCAGTACTTC. This gives the protein CASSPWTKETQYF.

The rearrangement joins TRBV10-3 to TRBJ2-1; no clear D gene. V lost 5 bases, J lost 4 bases, and 3 bases lay in between. Germline V lookup: CDR1 ENHRY, CDR2 SYGVKD. This CDR3 is 11 amino acids long. CDR3 loop: CAISLYNEQFF. CDR3 sequence (DNA): TGTGCCATCAGTTTATACAATGAGCAGTTCTTC.

The V and J genes are TRBV18 and TRBJ1-1; 8 nucleotides match TRBD1. Unmatched junction bases numbered 4, after V lost 2 bases and J lost 2 bases. The CDR3 runs 15 residues. Germline V gives CDR1 KGHSH, CDR2 LQKENI. The CDR3 nucleotides are TGTGCCAGCTCACCAAATTCAGGGGGCAACACTGAAGCTTTCTTT. It specifies CASSPNSGGNTEAFF.

The J gene is TRBJ1-3, the V gene TRBV14; 8 bases fit TRBD1. Unmatched junction bases numbered 2, after V lost 4 bases and J lost 0 bases. The CDR3 is 15 residues long. Germline V gene sequence: CDR1 SGHDN, CDR2 FVKESK. CDR3 loop: CASSLGQASGNTIYF. CDR3 DNA sequence: TGTGCCAGCAGCCTGGGACAGGCCTCTGGAAACACCATATATTTT. Looking up the rest from reference TRBV14 and TRBJ1-3 gives the full variable domain: EAGVTQFPSHSVIEKGQTVTLRCDPISGHDNLYWYRRVMGKEIKFLLHFVKESKQDESGMPNNRFLAERTGGTYSTLKVQPAELEDSGVYFCASSLGQASGNTIYFGEGSWLTVV.

The genes are TRBV7-3 and TRBJ2-7; TRBD2 agrees at 9 bases. Germline V gives CDR1 SGHTA, CDR2 FQGTGA. V lost 5 bases and J lost 7; bases outside the gene matches: 9. The CDR3 has 14 amino acids. The CDR3 region is CASSPRTSVEEQYF. In nucleotides, the CDR3 is TGTGCCAGCAGCCCCCGGACTAGCGTCGAGGAGCAGTACTTC.

As DNA, the CDR3 is TGTGCCAGCAGCGAACAGCAGGGGCATGGAAACACCATATATTTT. The encoded protein is CASSEQQGHGNTIYF. V and J are TRBV2 and TRBJ1-3; weak D call: TRBD1 (6 bases). V shed 6 bases and J shed 3 bases, with 15 bases lying between them. Germline V CDR1 and CDR2: SNHLY, FYNNEI. The CDR3 consists of 15 residues. The entire variable domain, with the rest obtained from reference TRBV2 and TRBJ1-3, is as follows: EPEVTQTPSHQVTQMGQEVILRCVPISNHLYFYWYRQILGQKVEFLVSFYNNEISEKSEIFDDQFSVERPDGSNFTLKIRSTKLEDSAMYFCASSEQQGHGNTIYFGEGSWLTVV.

This clone has only a few counts. This chain connects TRBV5-1 to TRBJ1-1, with a weak D call TRBD1 (5 bases). Per germline, CDR1 SGHRS and CDR2 YFSETQ. The V gene lost 4 bases and the J gene lost 4 bases, with 11 bases spanning the gap. CDR3 length: 13 amino acids. CDR3 DNA sequence: TGCGCCAGCAGCCTGTCGACAGCCACTGAAGCTTTCTTT. Protein: CASSLSTATEAFF.

The chain has TRBV30 and TRBJ1-2; TRBD1 matches at 7 bases. V shed 5 bases and J 8 bases; nucleotides not matched to a gene: 14. The CDR3 consists of 14 residues. Per germline, CDR1 GTSNPN and CDR2 SVGIG (reference sequence). CDR3 protein: CAWAGPGRGPGYTF. CDR3 sequence (DNA): TGTGCCTGGGCTGGCCCCGGGAGGGGGCCCGGCTACACCTTC.

V usage is TRBV7-3 and J usage is TRBJ2-5, with a possible D match to TRBD1 (5 bases). The J call is uncertain, as TRBJ2-7 better fits the DNA end. CDR1 SGHTA and CDR2 FQGTGA come from the germline V gene. The CDR3 is made up of 15 amino acids. CDR3 DNA: TGTGCCAGCAGCTTAACGGCAGGGCCCATCTACGAGCAGTACTTC. Amino acid sequence: CASSLTAGPIYEQYF.

The CDR3: CASSLDRAGYTF. Written as DNA, the CDR3 is TGTGCCAGCAGCTTAGACAGGGCCGGCTACACCTTC. The chain recombines TRBV7-9 with TRBJ1-2; the D gene is possibly TRBD1 (6 bases). In germline, CDR1 is SEHNR, CDR2 FQNEAQ (reference sequence). V dropped 1 base and J dropped 8 bases, with 8 bases sitting between them. The CDR3 has 12 amino acids.

CDR3 amino acids: CASSYEETQYF. CDR3 sequence (DNA): TGCGCCAGCAGTTATGAAGAGACCCAGTACTTC. The V and J genes are TRBV5-1 and TRBJ2-5, with D unclear. The V end lost 5 bases, the J end lost 3 bases, and 5 bases lay between the germline ends. This CDR3 has 11 residues. Looked up from germline, CDR1 is SGHRS and CDR2 is YFSETQ.